This paragraph covers one TCR beta chain sequence. This entry belongs to a study of blood T cell repertoires in COVID-19. Study context: Acute-phase and convalescent COVID-19 samples originated in the United States, Italy and Spain. PBMCs, B-cell-depleted T cells, or T cells were the source of the cDNA or gDNA that made up the material.

V was clipped by 1 base and J by 1 base, with 20 bases between them. The CDR3 loop spans 19 amino acids. The germline V gene encodes CDR1 MGHRA and CDR2 YSYEKL. Per the study methods: Amplification from reference gene primers served as the basis for estimated nucleated cell counts. Libraries were prepared by immunoSEQ multiplex PCR; TCRdb keeps only in-frame clonotypes and omits some of them. That table furnishes V, J and clone size, whereas the DNA furnished D and trimming. Seen here are over 5,500 clones, over 70% observed once, and the top ten hold roughly 16%. Sequencing was carried out using peripheral blood. The origin of this receptor is a man aged 60 to 75 with acute or convalescent COVID-19. The rearrangement joins TRBV4-1 to TRBJ2-1; TRBD2 might be the D (5 bases). The CDR3 coding sequence is TGCGCCAGCAGCCAAGCCTTGTTCGGACTGGGTGTGTCCTACAATGAGCAGTTCTTC. As protein: CASSQALFGLGVSYNEQFF.